This T cell receptor (beta chain) originates from a study of cytomegalovirus exposure and HLA in healthy donors. PCR amplification relied on 60 Vbeta primers (plus 13 Jbeta primers). This table comes from immunoSEQ multiplex PCR, and its TCRdb copy is limited to in-frame clones, with some not included. The sample has over 55,000 clones. The CDR3 length is 14 residues. Trimming removed 6 bases from V and 2 bases from J, with 14 bases in between. From germline, CDR1 is SGHDT and CDR2 YYEEEE. The material sequenced was PBMCs. The V and J genes are TRBV5-6 and TRBJ2-5, with D maybe TRBD1 (6 bases). This sequence was found in a boy aged 5-17 years in good health and CMV-seronegative. CDR3 bases: TGTGCCAGCAACTTCGGTGGACAGCAAGAGACCCAGTACTTC. Protein sequence: CASNFGGQQETQYF.